These T cell receptor beta chains were read from a single sample in a study of CD8 T cells in ankylosing spondylitis. MiXCR, run by TCRdb on the 5' RACE reads, gives a single entry per CDR3 protein. The top ten clones hold roughly 34% of a sample with 250,000 or so distinct CDR3 sequences, 18% of them seen once. The sequencing sample was made of blood, either unsorted or a sorted T cell fraction (not recorded which). The receptors shown here come from a male donor with ankylosing spondylitis or in good health (not recorded which). Both conserved end residues are part of each CDR3. The D gene is left open where the match is weak. Clone size is stated in some rows and not others, as once, few, many or a class when expanded.

15	.	many	TRBV5-1	TRBJ1-1	TGCGCCAGCAGCCCTAGACAGGCACAGAACACTGAAGCTTTCTTT	CASSPRQAQNTEAFF
13	.	.	TRBV10-3	TRBJ2-7	TGTGCCATCACCGATGACAGCCTCTACGAGCAGTACTTC	CAITDDSLYEQYF
21	TRBD2	.	TRBV24-1	TRBJ2-1	TGTGCCACCAGTGACCAGAGGGGACTAGCGGGAGCCCAAGGGGTAAACAATGAGCAGTTCTTC	CATSDQRGLAGAQGVNNEQFF
13	.	.	TRBV12-3/TRBV12-4	TRBJ2-2	TGTGCCAGCAGTCCGCCGGTCACCGGGGAGCTGTTTTTT	CASSPPVTGELFF
13	.	many	TRBV6-6	TRBJ2-7	TGTGCCAGTGTTGGGGGGACAATGCACGAGCAGTACTTC	CASVGGTMHEQYF
14	.	few	TRBV5-1	TRBJ2-7	TGCGCCAGCAGCTTGGTCGACGACTCCTACGAGCAGTACTTC	CASSLVDDSYEQYF
15	TRBD1	.	TRBV27	TRBJ1-1	TGTGCCAGCAGTTTATCGAGGACAGGGGCCACTGAAGCTTTCTTT	CASSLSRTGATEAFF
14	TRBD1	few	TRBV6-1	TRBJ2-1	TGTGCCAGTACATCCGGGACAGCCTACAATGAGCAGTTCTTC	CASTSGTAYNEQFF
15	.	.	TRBV9	TRBJ2-1	TGTGCCAGCAGCGTAGAGAGAGTGGGCTACAATGAGCAGTTCTTC	CASSVERVGYNEQFF
15	TRBD1	.	TRBV7-2	TRBJ1-1	TGTGCCAGCAGCTTGCTGACAGGGGGGAACACTGAAGCTTTCTTT	CASSLLTGGNTEAFF
13	TRBD1	.	TRBV4-1	TRBJ2-7	TGCGCCAGCAGCCAACGGACAGGGGTCGAGCAGTACTTC	CASSQRTGVEQYF
14	.	once	TRBV5-1	TRBJ2-1	TGCGCCAGCAGCTTTCTAGCGGGACAGGGTGAGCAGTTCTTC	CASSFLAGQGEQFF
15	.	many	TRBV12-3/TRBV12-4	TRBJ2-3	TGTGCCAGCAGTCCCGGGACACAAAGCACAGATACGCAGTATTTT	CASSPGTQSTDTQYF
15	.	.	TRBV4-1	TRBJ2-5	TGCGCCAGCAGCCAAGACCAACTTGTACAAGAGACCCAGTACTTC	CASSQDQLVQETQYF
14	.	.	TRBV2	TRBJ2-7	TGTGCCAGCAGTGAATTTACAGGCTCCTACGAGCAGTACTTC	CASSEFTGSYEQYF
15	.	many	TRBV20-1	TRBJ2-7	TGCAGTGCTAGAGGGGTACGACAGGCTGGCTACGAGCAGTACTTC	CSARGVRQAGYEQYF
16	TRBD2	many	TRBV3-1	TRBJ2-1	TGTGCCAGCAGCCAGGACTCGGGACTAGCTAACAATGAGCAGTTCTTC	CASSQDSGLANNEQFF
16	TRBD2	few	TRBV3-1	TRBJ2-1	TGTGCCAGCAGCCCCACAGGCAGCGGGATTTACAATGAGCAGTTCTTC	CASSPTGSGIYNEQFF
16	.	few	TRBV3-1	TRBJ2-3	TGTGCCAGCAGCCTCTCTTCGGCAGGGAGCACAGATACGCAGTATTTT	CASSLSSAGSTDTQYF
14	.	.	TRBV4-3	TRBJ2-1	TGCGCCAGCAGCCAAGCCTACAGTGACTATGAGCAGTTCTTC	CASSQAYSDYEQFF
15	TRBD2	.	TRBV20-1	TRBJ2-1	TGCAGTGCCCTTAGCGGGAGTTCGGGGTACAATGAGCAGTTCTTC	CSALSGSSGYNEQFF
13	.	many	TRBV6-2/TRBV6-3	TRBJ2-2	TGTGCCAGCAGTTTCAGATACACCGGGGAGCTGTTTTTT	CASSFRYTGELFF
13	.	many	TRBV5-1	TRBJ2-7	TGCGCCAGCAGCTTGGAGACGGGGTTCGAGCAGTACTTC	CASSLETGFEQYF
17	TRBD1	few	TRBV29-1	TRBJ2-5	TGCAGCGTTGAAGATCTGGAGGGACAGGGAACTCCGGAGACCCAGTACTTC	CSVEDLEGQGTPETQYF
17	TRBD1	.	TRBV4-2	TRBJ2-2	TGTGCCAGCAGCCAAGAGAAAGGGACAGGGGCCCCCGGGGAGCTGTTTTTT	CASSQEKGTGAPGELFF
14	.	.	TRBV9	TRBJ1-4	TGTGCCAGCAGCGTAGGCTCTATTGATGAAAAACTGTTTTTT	CASSVGSIDEKLFF
14	.	.	TRBV29-1	TRBJ2-2	TGCAGCGTTGTTGGCGACCGGAACACCGGGGAGCTGTTTTTT	CSVVGDRNTGELFF
16	.	.	TRBV7-8	TRBJ2-2	TGTGCCAGCAGCCCTGACCCGGGAGAGAACACCGGGGAGCTGTTTTTT	CASSPDPGENTGELFF
14	.	few	TRBV4-2	TRBJ1-2	TGTGCCAGCAGCCAGGAGTCCTGGGCCTATGGCTACACCTTC	CASSQESWAYGYTF
13	TRBD2	few	TRBV20-1	TRBJ2-1	TGCAGTGCTAGGTCTAGCGGGAGTAATGAGCAGTTCTTC	CSARSSGSNEQFF
16	TRBD2	.	TRBV28	TRBJ2-1	TGTGCCAGCATAGGTTGGGAGGGAGGGTCCTACAATGAGCAGTTCTTC	CASIGWEGGSYNEQFF
15	.	many	TRBV6-2/TRBV6-3	TRBJ2-7	TGTGCCAGCAGTTTGGGGCGGCCGACCACCTACGAGCAGTACTTC	CASSLGRPTTYEQYF
14	TRBD2	few	TRBV4-1	TRBJ2-7	TGCGCCAGCAGCCAGACCGGACTAGTCCTAGAGCAGTACTTC	CASSQTGLVLEQYF
16	TRBD2	few	TRBV11-2	TRBJ2-7	TGTGCCAGCAGCCCCAGACCAGCGGGGGTCTCCTACGAGCAGTACTTC	CASSPRPAGVSYEQYF
13	TRBD1	once	TRBV20-1	TRBJ1-1	TGCAGTGCAGAGGGACAGGGTATCACTGAAGCTTTCTTT	CSAEGQGITEAFF
17	.	.	TRBV3-1	TRBJ2-1	TGTGCCAGCAGCCAAGATCTGAGTAGCGGCTCCTACAATGAGCAGTTCTTC	CASSQDLSSGSYNEQFF
15	.	few	TRBV12-3/TRBV12-4	TRBJ2-1	TGTGCCAGCAGTTTGGGTCAACGCCCTTACAATGAGCAGTTCTTC	CASSLGQRPYNEQFF
15	TRBD1	many	TRBV7-2	TRBJ1-6	TGTGCCAGCAGCTCTATGGGACAGGGGGCCGAACCCCTCCACTTT	CASSSMGQGAEPLHF
14	TRBD2	few	TRBV30	TRBJ2-2	TGTGCCTGGGCGGGGGGGACTGTCACCGGGGAGCTGTTTTTT	CAWAGGTVTGELFF
18	TRBD1	few	TRBV7-8	TRBJ2-2	TGTGCCAGCAGCTTAGACGGACAGGGGTACTTTTCGGGCGGGGAGCTGTTTTTT	CASSLDGQGYFSGGELFF
17	TRBD2	many	TRBV4-1	TRBJ2-5	TGCGCCAGCAGCCAAGATCAACCTAGCGGGACTCAAGAGACCCAGTACTTC	CASSQDQPSGTQETQYF
17	TRBD2	many	TRBV7-9	TRBJ2-1	TGTGCCAGCAGCCGAATCCCGGGACTAGGGTTTATGAATGAGCAGTTCTTC	CASSRIPGLGFMNEQFF
14	TRBD1	.	TRBV9	TRBJ1-1	TGTGCCAGCAGCGTAGAAGGGGGCGAGACTGAAGCTTTCTTT	CASSVEGGETEAFF
14	.	many	TRBV27	TRBJ2-3	TGTGCCAGCAGTGTAACGCAAGCGAGCGATACGCAGTATTTT	CASSVTQASDTQYF
14	TRBD2	few	TRBV20-1	TRBJ2-7	TGCAGTGCTCCCTCCGGCGGGAGGTCCTACGAGCAGTACTTC	CSAPSGGRSYEQYF
16	.	few	TRBV4-3	TRBJ2-3	TGCGCCAGCAGCCAAGCTCCTTCCCTCAGCACAGATACGCAGTATTTT	CASSQAPSLSTDTQYF
16	TRBD1	few	TRBV7-2	TRBJ2-3	TGTGCCAGCAGTTTTCCGGGACAGGGGGCGGAAGATACGCAGTATTTT	CASSFPGQGAEDTQYF
15	.	few	TRBV25-1	TRBJ1-4	TGTGCCAGCAGTGAACGGAGGTTGGGTAATGAAAAACTGTTTTTT	CASSERRLGNEKLFF
13	.	.	TRBV9	TRBJ1-6	TGTGCCAGCAGCGATGGAGGTGTTTCACCCCTCCACTTT	CASSDGGVSPLHF
13	TRBD1	many	TRBV29-1	TRBJ1-2	TGCAGCGTTGAAGATTTCACAGGGGACGGCTACACCTTC	CSVEDFTGDGYTF
17	.	.	TRBV6-1	TRBJ2-7	TGTGCCAGCGGATCCCCGCTAGCTGATACGCCATACTACGAGCAGTACTTC	CASGSPLADTPYYEQYF
14	TRBD2	few	TRBV9	TRBJ2-1	TGTGCCAGCAGCGTAGGCCTAGCGGGAGTTGAGCAGTTCTTC	CASSVGLAGVEQFF
17	TRBD1	once	TRBV27	TRBJ1-6	TGTGCCAGCAGTTTATTGCCCCGGGACAGGGACAATTCACCCCTCCACTTT	CASSLLPRDRDNSPLHF
14	TRBD2	.	TRBV6-1	TRBJ2-5	TGTGCCAGCAGCTCACTAGCGGAACAAGAGACCCAGTACTTC	CASSSLAEQETQYF
15	.	few	TRBV6-5	TRBJ2-3	TGTGCCAGCAGTTACTCTGGGAGTGTGACAGATACGCAGTATTTT	CASSYSGSVTDTQYF
12	.	.	TRBV29-1	TRBJ2-1	TGCAGCGTTGTATTCCTAGGGGGTGAGCAGTTCTTC	CSVVFLGGEQFF
16	.	.	TRBV4-3	TRBJ2-1	TGCGCCAGCAGCCAAGATTTGGCTAGCTCCTACAATGAGCAGTTCTTC	CASSQDLASSYNEQFF